The subject of this entry is one T cell receptor (beta chain). Its target is unknown. Clones were sequenced by immunoSEQ multiplex PCR, and TCRdb holds only the in-frame ones, with some missing. The table lists 88,000 or so clones, about 82% of them singletons. This entry is derived from a study of a mutant IDH1 vaccine in newly diagnosed glioma. At the level of the study: Eight vaccinations were given in weeks 1, 3, 5, 7, 11, 15, 19 and 23. Beginning 4-6 weeks after radiotherapy alone, or with temozolomide cycles, vaccination took place. Earlier care involved radiotherapy, temozolomide, or both, and the majority received both. Overall study findings and caveats: Altogether, roughly 93% of patients exhibited vaccine-induced immune responses.

Time point reported: week 23, last vaccination. Mutant IDH1 20-mer peptide, at 300 ug, made up each vaccine dose, with topical imiquimod. The source of this sequence is a man aged 30 to 39 with glioma. Some clones in this sample may be carry-over from other donors' samples. Sequenced here: PBMCs, sampled from a glioma patient whose treatment included an IDH1 peptide vaccine.

DNA of the CDR3: TGCAGTGCTAGCGATTATGGCTACACCTTC. Protein: CSASDYGYTF. The rearrangement links TRBV20-1 to TRBJ1-2; no clear D gene. Per germline, CDR1 DFQATT and CDR2 SNEGSKA (reference sequence). The CDR3 consists of 10 residues. Trimming pared 3 bases from V and 5 bases from J, leaving 4 bases between.